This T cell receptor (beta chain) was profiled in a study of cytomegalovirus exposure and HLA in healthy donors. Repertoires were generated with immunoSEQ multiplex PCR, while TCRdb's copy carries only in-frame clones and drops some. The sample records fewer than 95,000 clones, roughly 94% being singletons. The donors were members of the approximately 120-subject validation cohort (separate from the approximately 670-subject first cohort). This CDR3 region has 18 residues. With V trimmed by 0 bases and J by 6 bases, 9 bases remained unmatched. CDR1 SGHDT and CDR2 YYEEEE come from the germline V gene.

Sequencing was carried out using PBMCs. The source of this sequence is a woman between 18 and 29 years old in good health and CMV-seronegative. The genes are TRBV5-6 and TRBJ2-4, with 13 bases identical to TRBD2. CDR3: CASSLGLAGGRAPNIQYF. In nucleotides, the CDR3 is TGTGCCAGCAGCTTGGGACTAGCGGGGGGCCGGGCCCCAAACATTCAGTACTTC.